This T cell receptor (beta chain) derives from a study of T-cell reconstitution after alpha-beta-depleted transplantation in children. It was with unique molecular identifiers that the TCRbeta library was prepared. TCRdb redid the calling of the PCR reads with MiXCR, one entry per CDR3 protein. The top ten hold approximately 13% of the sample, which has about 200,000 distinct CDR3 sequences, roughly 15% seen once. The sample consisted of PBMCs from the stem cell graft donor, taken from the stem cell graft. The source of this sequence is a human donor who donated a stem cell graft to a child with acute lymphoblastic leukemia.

The DNA for the CDR3 is TGCGCCAGCAGCTTGGACGGTACCGGGGAGCTGTTTTTT. It codes for CASSLDGTGELFF. The J gene is TRBJ2-2, the V gene TRBV5-1; no clear D. CDR3 length equals 13 residues. The germline V gene encodes CDR1 SGHRS and CDR2 YFSETQ. The V end was cut by 0 bases, the J end by 5 bases, with 5 bases between.